This T cell receptor (beta chain) was identified during a study of CD8 T cells in Susac syndrome. RNA in amounts of about 0.5 to 1 ug was reverse transcribed with random hexamers. Amplification of TCR beta CDR3 spanned 54 Vbeta and 13 Jbeta via immunoSEQ multiplex PCR. MiXCR was run by TCRdb on the immunoSEQ multiplex PCR reads, yielding one entry per CDR3 protein. The sample holds just over 150,000 distinct CDR3 sequences, around 96% seen once. Negative isolation was used for CD8+ and CD4+ T cells and FACS enrichment for TEMRA cells. Sequencing input: CD8+ T cells from PBMCs. The source is a human donor with multiple sclerosis.

The CDR3 spells CAWSKSGYRGEQYF. Here the CDR3 DNA reads TGTGCCTGGAGTAAGTCGGGGTACAGGGGCGAGCAGTACTTC. The chain links TRBV30 to TRBJ2-7, with 7 bases aligning to TRBD1. J lost 6 bases, V lost 2 bases, and 10 bases had no gene match. This CDR3 comprises 14 residues. Germline V CDR1 and CDR2: GTSNPN, SVGIG (reference sequence). The whole variable domain, filled in from reference TRBV30 and TRBJ2-7, reads SQTIHQWPATLVQPVGSPLSLECTVEGTSNPNLYWYRQAAGRGLQLLFYSVGIGQISSEVPQNLSASRPQDRQFILSSKKLLLSDSGFYLCAWSKSGYRGEQYFGPGTRLTVT.